The clone carrying this T cell receptor beta chain was seen repeatedly, ten times or more. Its antigen is as yet unknown. These data belong to a study of CD8+CD57+ T cells in acquired aplastic anemia. About the research overall: Reads per healthy sample averaged approximately 10 million (CD4+) and 11.0 million (CD8+). General study findings and limits: Controls did not differ significantly from patients in CD8+ Simpson's diversity. The number of CD8+ CDR3 sequences shared by patients and controls was fewer than 35.

Germline V gene lookup returns CDR1 MNHNS and CDR2 SASEGT. Trimming left V 8 bases short and J 5 bases short, with 12 bases between. CDR3 size: 12 residues. TCR beta VDJ combinations and CDR3 sequences were profiled from genomic DNA. A single record per CDR3 protein comes from TCRdb applying MiXCR to the reads. The top ten hold around 1.1% of the sample, which has 200,000 to 250,000 distinct CDR3 sequences, 34% seen once. The sequence derives from a human donor in good health, serving as a control. J is TRBJ1-2 and V is TRBV6-1; D remains ambiguous. Sequencing was done on a sample of sorted CD4+, CD8+, or CD8+CD57+ T cells (not recorded which) from PBMCs. CDR3 in amino acids: CASRGSGYGYTF. For the CDR3, the DNA is TGTGCCAGCCGAGGGAGTGGGTATGGCTACACCTTC.